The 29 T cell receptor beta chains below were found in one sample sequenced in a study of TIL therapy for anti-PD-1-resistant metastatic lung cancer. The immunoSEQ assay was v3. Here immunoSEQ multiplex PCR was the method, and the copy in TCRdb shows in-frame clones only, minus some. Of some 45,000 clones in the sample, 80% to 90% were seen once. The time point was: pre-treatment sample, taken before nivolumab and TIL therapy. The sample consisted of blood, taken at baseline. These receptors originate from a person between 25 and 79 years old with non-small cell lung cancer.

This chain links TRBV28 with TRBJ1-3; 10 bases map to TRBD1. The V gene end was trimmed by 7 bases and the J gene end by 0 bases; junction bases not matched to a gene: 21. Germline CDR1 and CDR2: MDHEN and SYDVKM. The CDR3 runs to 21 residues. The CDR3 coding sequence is TGTGCCAGCAAGTGGGGACAGGGGAATTTTGGGAGGGTGAGCTCTGGAAACACCATATATTTT. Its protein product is CASKWGQGNFGRVSSGNTIYF.

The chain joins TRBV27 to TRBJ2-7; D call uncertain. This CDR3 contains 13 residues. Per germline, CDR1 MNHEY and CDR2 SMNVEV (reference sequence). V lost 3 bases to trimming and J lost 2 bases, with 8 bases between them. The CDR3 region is CASSLGSAYEQYF. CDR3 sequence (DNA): TGTGCCAGCAGTTTGGGGTCGGCCTACGAGCAGTACTTC.

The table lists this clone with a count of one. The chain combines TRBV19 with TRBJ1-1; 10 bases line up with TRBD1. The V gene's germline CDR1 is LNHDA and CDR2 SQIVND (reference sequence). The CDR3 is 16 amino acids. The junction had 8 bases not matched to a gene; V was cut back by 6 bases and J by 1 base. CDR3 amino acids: CASSPRTGGRNTEAFF. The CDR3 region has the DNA TGTGCCAGTAGCCCCAGGACAGGGGGGCGGAACACTGAAGCTTTCTTT.

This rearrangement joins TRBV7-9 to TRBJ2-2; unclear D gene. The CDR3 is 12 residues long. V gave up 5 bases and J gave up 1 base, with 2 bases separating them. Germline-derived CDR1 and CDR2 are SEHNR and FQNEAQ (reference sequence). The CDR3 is CASSGNTGELFF. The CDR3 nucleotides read TGTGCCAGCAGCGGGAACACCGGGGAGCTGTTTTTT.

CDR3: CASSHGLEAYNEQFF. The CDR3 region has the DNA TGTGCCAGCAGTCACGGACTAGAGGCATACAATGAGCAGTTCTTC. The chain recombines TRBV6-5 with TRBJ2-1; 7 bases match TRBD2. Germline V lookup: CDR1 MNHEY, CDR2 SVGAGI. With 5 bases clipped from V and 4 bases from J, the junction kept 8 bases outside the gene matches. The CDR3 runs to 15 residues.

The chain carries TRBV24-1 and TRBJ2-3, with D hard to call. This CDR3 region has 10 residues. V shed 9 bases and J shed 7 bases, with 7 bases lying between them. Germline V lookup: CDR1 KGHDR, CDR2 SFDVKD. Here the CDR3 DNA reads TGTGCCACCCGCCGTAATACGCAGTATTTT. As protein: CATRRNTQYF.

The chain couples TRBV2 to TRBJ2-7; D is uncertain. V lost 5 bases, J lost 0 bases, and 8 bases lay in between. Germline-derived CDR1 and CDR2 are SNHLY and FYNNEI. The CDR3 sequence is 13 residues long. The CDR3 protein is CASSIQVSYEQYF. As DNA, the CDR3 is TGTGCCAGCAGTATCCAGGTCTCCTACGAGCAGTACTTC.

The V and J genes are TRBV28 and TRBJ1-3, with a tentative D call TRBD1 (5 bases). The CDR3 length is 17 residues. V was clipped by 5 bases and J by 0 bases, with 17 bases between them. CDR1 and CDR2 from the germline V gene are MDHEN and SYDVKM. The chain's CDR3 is CASSTRLGRSSGNTIYF. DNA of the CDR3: TGTGCCAGCAGTACTAGGTTGGGACGGAGCTCTGGAAACACCATATATTTT.

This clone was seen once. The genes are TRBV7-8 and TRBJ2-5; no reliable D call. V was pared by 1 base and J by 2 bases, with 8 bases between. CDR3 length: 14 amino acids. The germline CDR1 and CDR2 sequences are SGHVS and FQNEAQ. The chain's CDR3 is CASSLGRVQETQYF. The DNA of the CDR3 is TGTGCCAGCAGCTTAGGGCGCGTACAAGAGACCCAGTACTTC.

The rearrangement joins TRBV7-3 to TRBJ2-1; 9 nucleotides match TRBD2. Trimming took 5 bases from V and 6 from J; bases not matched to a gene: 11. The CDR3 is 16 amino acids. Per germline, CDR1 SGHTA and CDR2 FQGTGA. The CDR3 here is CASSRTRPAGGNEQFF. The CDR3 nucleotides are TGTGCCAGCAGCCGAACGAGGCCAGCGGGAGGCAATGAGCAGTTCTTC.

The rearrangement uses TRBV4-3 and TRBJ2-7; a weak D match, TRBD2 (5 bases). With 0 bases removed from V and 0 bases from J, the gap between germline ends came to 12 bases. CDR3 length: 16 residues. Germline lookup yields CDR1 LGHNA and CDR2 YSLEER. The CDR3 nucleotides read TGCGCCAGCAGCCAAGATGAAGGTAGCGACTCCTACGAGCAGTACTTC. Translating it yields CASSQDEGSDSYEQYF.

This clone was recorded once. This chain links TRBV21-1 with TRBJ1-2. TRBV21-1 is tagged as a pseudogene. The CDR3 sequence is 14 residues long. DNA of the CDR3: TGTGCCAGCAGCCCCAATGGAGGGAGGTATGGCTACACCTTC. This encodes CASSPNGGRYGYTF.

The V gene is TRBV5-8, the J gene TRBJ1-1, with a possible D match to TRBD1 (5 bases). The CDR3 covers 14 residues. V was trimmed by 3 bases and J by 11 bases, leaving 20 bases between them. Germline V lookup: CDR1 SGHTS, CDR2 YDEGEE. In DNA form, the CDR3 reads TGTGCCAGCAGCTCGGGGGAGGGTCGGGGAGCGGCTTTCTTT. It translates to CASSSGEGRGAAFF.

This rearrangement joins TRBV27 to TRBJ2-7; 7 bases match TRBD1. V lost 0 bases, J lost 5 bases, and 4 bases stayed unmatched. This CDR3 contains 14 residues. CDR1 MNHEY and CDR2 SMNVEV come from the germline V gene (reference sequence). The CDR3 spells CASSLSTGRHEQYF. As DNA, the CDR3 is TGTGCCAGCAGTTTATCGACAGGGCGGCACGAGCAGTACTTC.

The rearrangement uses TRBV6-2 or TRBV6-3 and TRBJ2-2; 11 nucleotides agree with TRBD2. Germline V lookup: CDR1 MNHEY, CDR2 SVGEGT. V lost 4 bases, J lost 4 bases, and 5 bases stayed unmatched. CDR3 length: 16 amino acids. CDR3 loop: CASSSSSGRITGELFF. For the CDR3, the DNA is TGTGCCAGCAGTTCCTCTAGCGGGAGGATCACCGGGGAGCTGTTTTTT.

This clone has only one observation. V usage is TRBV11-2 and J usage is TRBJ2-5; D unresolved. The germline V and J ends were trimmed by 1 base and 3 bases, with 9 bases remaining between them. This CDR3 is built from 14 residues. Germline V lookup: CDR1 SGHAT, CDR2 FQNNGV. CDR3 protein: CASSLVGRKETQYF. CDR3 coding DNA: TGTGCCAGCAGCTTAGTTGGACGGAAAGAGACCCAGTACTTC.

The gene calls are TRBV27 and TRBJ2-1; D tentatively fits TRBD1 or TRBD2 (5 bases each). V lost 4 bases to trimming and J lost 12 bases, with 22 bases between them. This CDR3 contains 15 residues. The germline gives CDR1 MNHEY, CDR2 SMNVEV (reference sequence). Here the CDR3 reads CASSWGSTLYEGQFF. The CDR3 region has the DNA TGTGCCAGCAGTTGGGGCTCGACACTTTACGAGGGGCAGTTCTTC.

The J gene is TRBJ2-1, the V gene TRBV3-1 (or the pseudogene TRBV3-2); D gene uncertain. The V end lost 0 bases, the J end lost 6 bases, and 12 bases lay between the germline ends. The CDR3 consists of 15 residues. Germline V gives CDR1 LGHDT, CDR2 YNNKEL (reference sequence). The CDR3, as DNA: TGTGCCAGCAGCCAAGAGCCCCAGGTCCGCAATGAGCAGTTCTTC. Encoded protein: CASSQEPQVRNEQFF.

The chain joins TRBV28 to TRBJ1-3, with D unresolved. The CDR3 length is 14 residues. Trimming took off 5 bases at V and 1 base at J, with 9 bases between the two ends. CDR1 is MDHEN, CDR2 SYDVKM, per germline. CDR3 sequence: CASSTSLSGNTIYF. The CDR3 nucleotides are TGTGCCAGCAGTACCTCCCTATCTGGAAACACCATATATTTT.

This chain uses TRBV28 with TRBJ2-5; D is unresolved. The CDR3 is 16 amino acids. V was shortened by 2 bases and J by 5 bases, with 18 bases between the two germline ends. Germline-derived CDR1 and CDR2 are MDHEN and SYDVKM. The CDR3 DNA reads TGTGCCAGCAGTTTAAGGGTCTTCGAAAGGCGGGAGACCCAGTACTTC. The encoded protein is CASSLRVFERRETQYF.

As DNA, the CDR3 is TGTGCCAGTGGGCGGGGGGAGGCCCTAGGTGGGCCCCTCCACTTT. Amino acids: CASGRGEALGGPLHF. The gene calls are TRBV19 and TRBJ1-6, with D perhaps TRBD1 (5 bases). V gave up 8 bases and J gave up 13 bases, with 24 bases separating them. The CDR3 consists of 15 residues. Per the germline V gene, CDR1 is LNHDA and CDR2 is SQIVND (reference sequence).

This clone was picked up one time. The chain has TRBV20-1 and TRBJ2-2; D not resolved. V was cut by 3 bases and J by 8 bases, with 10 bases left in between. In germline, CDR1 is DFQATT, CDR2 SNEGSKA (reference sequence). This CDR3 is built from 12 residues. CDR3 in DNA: TGCAGTGCTAGTCTGGGTATAGGGGAGCTGTTTTTT. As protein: CSASLGIGELFF.

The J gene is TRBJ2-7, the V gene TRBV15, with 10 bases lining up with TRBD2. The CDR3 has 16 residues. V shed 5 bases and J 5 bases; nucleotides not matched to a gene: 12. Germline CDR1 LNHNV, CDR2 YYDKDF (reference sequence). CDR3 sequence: CATSPRGAGGQDEQYF. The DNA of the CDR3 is TGTGCCACCAGCCCCCGAGGAGCGGGGGGGCAGGACGAGCAGTACTTC.

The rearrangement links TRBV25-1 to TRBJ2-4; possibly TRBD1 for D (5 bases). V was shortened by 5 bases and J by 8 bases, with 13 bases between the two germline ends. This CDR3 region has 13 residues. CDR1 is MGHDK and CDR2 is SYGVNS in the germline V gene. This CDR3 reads CASSLGPPDIQYF. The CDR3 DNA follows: TGTGCCAGCAGTTTGGGGCCCCCGGACATTCAGTACTTC.

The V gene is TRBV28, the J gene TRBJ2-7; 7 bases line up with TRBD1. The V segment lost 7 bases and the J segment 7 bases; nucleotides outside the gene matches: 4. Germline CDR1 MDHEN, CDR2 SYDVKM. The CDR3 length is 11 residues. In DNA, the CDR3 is TGTGCCAGCAAAAGGGGGCGGGAGCAGTACTTC. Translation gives CASKRGREQYF.

As DNA, the CDR3 is TGCGCCAGCAGCTATCAAGGGACTAGCGGGGGGGTTTACGAGCAGTACTTC. As protein: CASSYQGTSGGVYEQYF. The chain employs TRBV5-1 and TRBJ2-7, with 16 positions matching TRBD2. This CDR3 is 17 amino acids long. Unmatched junction bases numbered 7, after V lost 3 bases and J lost 4 bases. Germline CDR1 SGHRS, CDR2 YFSETQ. The whole variable domain, filled in from reference TRBV5-1 and TRBJ2-7, reads KAGVTQTPRYLIKTRGQQVTLSCSPISGHRSVSWYQQTPGQGLQFLFEYFSETQRNKGNFPGRFSGRQFSNSRSEMNVSTLELGDSALYLCASSYQGTSGGVYEQYFGPGTRLTVT.

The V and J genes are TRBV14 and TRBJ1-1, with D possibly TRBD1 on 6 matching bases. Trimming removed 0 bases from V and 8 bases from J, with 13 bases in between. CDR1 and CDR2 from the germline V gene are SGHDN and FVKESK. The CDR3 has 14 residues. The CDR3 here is CASSQDFSRGEAFF. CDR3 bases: TGTGCCAGCAGCCAAGATTTCTCGAGGGGGGAAGCTTTCTTT.

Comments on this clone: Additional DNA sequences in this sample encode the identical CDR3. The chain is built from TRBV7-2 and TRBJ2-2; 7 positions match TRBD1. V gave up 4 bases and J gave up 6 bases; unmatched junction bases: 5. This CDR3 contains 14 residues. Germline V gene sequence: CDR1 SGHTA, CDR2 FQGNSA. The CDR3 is CASSSVGGPGELFF. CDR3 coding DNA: TGTGCCAGCAGCTCAGTAGGGGGCCCCGGGGAGCTGTTTTTT.

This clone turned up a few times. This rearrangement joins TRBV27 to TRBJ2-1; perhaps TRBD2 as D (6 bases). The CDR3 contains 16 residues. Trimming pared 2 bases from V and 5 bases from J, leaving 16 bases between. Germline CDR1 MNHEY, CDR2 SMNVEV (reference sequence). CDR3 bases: TGTGCCAGCAGTTTAATGGGTAGCGGCCTTCACAATGAGCAGTTCTTC. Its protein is CASSLMGSGLHNEQFF.